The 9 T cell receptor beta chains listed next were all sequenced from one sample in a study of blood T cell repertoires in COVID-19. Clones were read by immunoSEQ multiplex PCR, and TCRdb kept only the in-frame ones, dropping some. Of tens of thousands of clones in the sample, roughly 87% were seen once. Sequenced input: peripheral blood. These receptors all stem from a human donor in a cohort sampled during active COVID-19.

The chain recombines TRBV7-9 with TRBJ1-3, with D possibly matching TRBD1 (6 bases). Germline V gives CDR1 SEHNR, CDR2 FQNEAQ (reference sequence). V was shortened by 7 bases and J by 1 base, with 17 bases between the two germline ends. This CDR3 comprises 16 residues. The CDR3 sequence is CASTRRKQGSGNTIYF. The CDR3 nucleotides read TGTGCCAGCACCCGGAGAAAACAGGGATCTGGAAACACCATATATTTT.

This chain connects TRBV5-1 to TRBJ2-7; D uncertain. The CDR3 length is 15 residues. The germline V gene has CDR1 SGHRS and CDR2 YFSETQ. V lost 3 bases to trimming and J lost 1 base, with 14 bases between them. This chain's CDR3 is CASSSTQSLSYEQYF. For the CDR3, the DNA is TGCGCCAGCAGCTCAACCCAAAGCCTATCCTACGAGCAGTACTTC. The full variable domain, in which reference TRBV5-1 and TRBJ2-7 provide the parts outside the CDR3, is KAGVTQTPRYLIKTRGQQVTLSCSPISGHRSVSWYQQTPGQGLQFLFEYFSETQRNKGNFPGRFSGRQFSNSRSEMNVSTLELGDSALYLCASSSTQSLSYEQYFGPGTRLTVT.

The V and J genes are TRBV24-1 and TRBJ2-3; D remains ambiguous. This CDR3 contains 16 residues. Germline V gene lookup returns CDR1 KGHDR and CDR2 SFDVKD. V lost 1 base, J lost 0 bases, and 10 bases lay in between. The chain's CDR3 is CATSDFSGVSTDTQYF. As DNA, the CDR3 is TGTGCCACCAGTGATTTTTCAGGCGTTAGCACAGATACGCAGTATTTT.

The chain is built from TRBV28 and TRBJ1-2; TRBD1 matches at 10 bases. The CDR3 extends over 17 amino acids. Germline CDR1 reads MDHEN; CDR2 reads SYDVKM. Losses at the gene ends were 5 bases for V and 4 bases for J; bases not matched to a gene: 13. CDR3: CASSPRQGAHFPYGYTF. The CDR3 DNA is TGTGCCAGCAGTCCAAGACAGGGGGCTCATTTCCCCTATGGCTACACCTTC.

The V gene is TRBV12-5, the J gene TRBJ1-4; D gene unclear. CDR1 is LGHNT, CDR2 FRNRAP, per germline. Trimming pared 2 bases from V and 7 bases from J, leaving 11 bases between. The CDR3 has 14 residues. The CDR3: CASGLRSLLEKLFF. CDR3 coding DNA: TGTGCTAGTGGTTTGCGTTCCCTCCTTGAAAAACTGTTTTTT.

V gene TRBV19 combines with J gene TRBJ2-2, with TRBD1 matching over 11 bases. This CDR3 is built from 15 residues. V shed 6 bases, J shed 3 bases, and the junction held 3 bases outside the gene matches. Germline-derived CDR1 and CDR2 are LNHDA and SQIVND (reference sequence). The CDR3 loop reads CASRRTGGYTGELFF. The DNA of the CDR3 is TGTGCCAGTAGGAGGACAGGGGGCTACACCGGGGAGCTGTTTTTT.

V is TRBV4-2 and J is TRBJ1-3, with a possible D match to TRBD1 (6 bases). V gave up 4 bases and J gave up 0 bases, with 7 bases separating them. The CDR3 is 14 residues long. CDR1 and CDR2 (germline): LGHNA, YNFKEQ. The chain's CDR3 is CASSRTDSGNTIYF. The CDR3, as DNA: TGTGCCAGCAGCCGGACAGACTCTGGAAACACCATATATTTT.

The DNA of the CDR3 is TGTGCCAGCAGTTACCATGACACCGGGGAGCTGTTTTTT. It is translated as CASSYHDTGELFF. The J gene is TRBJ2-2, the V gene TRBV6-2 or TRBV6-3; the D is unclear. Germline values: CDR1 MNHEY, CDR2 SVGEGT. V lost 2 bases to trimming and J lost 3 bases, with 4 bases between them. This CDR3 spans 13 amino acids.

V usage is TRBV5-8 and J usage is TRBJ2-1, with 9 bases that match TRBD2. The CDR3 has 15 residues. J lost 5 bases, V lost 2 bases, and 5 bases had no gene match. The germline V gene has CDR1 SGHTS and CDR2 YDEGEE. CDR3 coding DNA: TGTGCCAGCAGCTTTCGCGGGAGGGCCCACAATGAGCAGTTCTTC. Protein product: CASSFRGRAHNEQFF.